This TCR beta chain was identified during a study of blood T cells in healthy people across ages. Then a second PCR, running about 6 to 11 cycles, was carried out with a sample-barcoded 5' primer and a J-beta primer mix. The template-switch adaptor was a 5' adaptor with 12 random nucleotides. It tagged each cDNA molecule. TCRdb ran MiXCR on the 5' RACE reads and lists one entry per CDR3 protein. Among roughly 1.6 million distinct CDR3 sequences listed, almost 35% were seen once. V was trimmed by 7 bases and J by 3 bases, leaving 10 bases between them. CDR3 length: 13 amino acids. Researchers collected 9.5 to 10 milliliters of peripheral blood from every single donor. Isolated per sample were at least 6.5 million PBMCs.

Sequenced input: blood. The receptor's source is a woman under 40 in good health. The chain couples TRBV12-3 or TRBV12-4 to TRBJ2-1; the D call may be TRBD1 or TRBD2 (5 bases each). CDR3 amino acids: CASTPGRYNEQFF. In nucleotides, the CDR3 is TGTGCCAGCACCCCGGGACGCTACAATGAGCAGTTCTTC.